The 8 T cell receptor beta chains listed next were all sequenced from one sample in a study of shared clonotypes between healthy human individuals. Sequenced by immunoSEQ multiplex PCR; TCRdb stores in-frame clones only, minus some. The sample contains over 1.5 million clones, under 99% of which appear only once. The sample consisted of naive CD4+ T cells sorted from blood. Subset denoted: CD45RA+ positively selected. Source of these receptors: a man aged 30-40 years in good health.

V is TRBV5-1 and J is TRBJ2-7; either TRBD1 or TRBD2 may fit D (7 bases each). V was shortened by 4 bases and J by 9 bases, with 20 bases between the two germline ends. CDR1 SGHRS and CDR2 YFSETQ come from the germline V gene. The CDR3 is 14 residues long. The CDR3 sequence: CASSPGQSGIGQYF. The CDR3 DNA reads as TGCGCCAGCAGCCCGGGACAGAGCGGGATCGGGCAGTACTTC.

The chain carries TRBV5-4 and TRBJ1-1, with D unclear. Germline V gene lookup returns CDR1 SGHNT and CDR2 YYREEE (reference sequence). V was pared by 0 bases and J by 2 bases, with 5 bases between. There are 13 residues in the CDR3. Written as DNA, the CDR3 is TGTGCCAGCAGCTTGGCAGCCAACACTGAAGCTTTCTTT. Translated: CASSLAANTEAFF.

The table lists this clone with a count of one. The CDR3 loop reads CASSEGRGPPTEKLFF. In nucleotides, the CDR3 is TGCGCCAGCAGTGAAGGCAGGGGACCCCCAACAGAAAAACTGTTTTTT. The rearrangement joins TRBV10-1 to TRBJ1-4; D perhaps matches TRBD1 (6 bases). Per germline, CDR1 WNHNN and CDR2 SYGVQD (reference sequence). Deletions cut 3 bases from V and 8 bases from J, with 19 bases between. The CDR3 totals 16 residues.

The chain recombines TRBV19 with TRBJ1-5, with a weak D call TRBD1 (5 bases). The CDR3 contains 15 residues. The V and J ends lost 4 bases and 3 bases respectively, with 13 bases between them. Per germline, CDR1 LNHDA and CDR2 SQIVND (reference sequence). CDR3 in amino acids: CASSTLDSTNQPQHF. Here the CDR3 DNA reads TGTGCCAGTAGTACGCTTGACAGTACCAATCAGCCCCAGCATTTT.

CDR3 sequence (DNA): TGTGCCAGCAGCGCCAACCGGGACAGGGGTCGGCTTGCAGACTATGGCTACACCTTC. It codes for CASSANRDRGRLADYGYTF. This chain joins TRBV11-3 and TRBJ1-2, with 10 nucleotides matching TRBD1. Germline V gene data show CDR1 as SGHNT and CDR2 as YENEEA. The CDR3 has 19 residues. V was pared by 5 bases and J by 3 bases, with 18 bases of the junction left unmatched.

Worth noting for this clone: This same CDR3 is encoded by further DNA sequences in the sample. CDR3 DNA sequence: TGTGCCAGCAGCTCGGGACTAGCGGGAGTTGGAGAGCAGTACTTC. This gives the protein CASSSGLAGVGEQYF. This chain links TRBV7-9 with TRBJ2-7; 14 nucleotides align to TRBD2. The junction had 6 bases not matched to a gene; V was cut back by 4 bases and J by 7 bases. Germline V lookup: CDR1 SEHNR, CDR2 FQNEAQ (reference sequence). The CDR3 length is 15 residues.

The chain carries TRBV14 and TRBJ2-7; D may be TRBD1 (6 bases). Germline loops: CDR1 SGHDN, CDR2 FVKESK. The V gene lost 1 base and the J gene lost 3 bases, with 19 bases spanning the gap. This CDR3 comprises 17 residues. This CDR3 reads CASSQGTPTGHLYEQYF. The CDR3 nucleotides read TGTGCCAGCAGCCAAGGAACGCCGACAGGTCACCTCTACGAGCAGTACTTC. Full variable domain (rest looked up from reference TRBV14 and TRBJ2-7): EAGVTQFPSHSVIEKGQTVTLRCDPISGHDNLYWYRRVMGKEIKFLLHFVKESKQDESGMPNNRFLAERTGGTYSTLKVQPAELEDSGVYFCASSQGTPTGHLYEQYFGPGTRLTVT.

The chain carries TRBV19 and TRBJ1-2, with 9 bases lining up with TRBD1. The CDR3 has 16 amino acids. With 3 bases clipped from V and 0 bases from J, the junction kept 5 bases outside the gene matches. Germline-derived CDR1 and CDR2 are LNHDA and SQIVND (reference sequence). As DNA, the CDR3 is TGTGCCAGTAGTATGAGGACAGGGGAAGCTAACTATGGCTACACCTTC. Protein sequence: CASSMRTGEANYGYTF.